The rows below give T cell receptor beta chains drawn from one sample of a study of patients and donors after allogeneic stem cell transplantation. Each CDR3 protein gets one entry after TCRdb re-called the RT-PCR reads with MiXCR. The sample carries about 960,000 distinct CDR3 sequences, roughly 18% recorded once. Material for sequencing was blood, either unsorted or a sorted T cell fraction (not recorded which). The receptors were gathered from a human donor who was either an allogeneic HSCT recipient or a stem cell or donor lymphocyte infusion donor (not recorded which). It is not recorded whose cells these are; they may come from a transplant donor. The CDR3 runs from the conserved cysteine through the conserved F or W. D genes are given only for firm matches. Not every row has a clone size; where given, it reads once, few, many or a size class.

CDR3 length	V gene	J gene	clone size	D gene	CDR3 DNA	CDR3 protein
14	TRBV7-9	TRBJ1-1	-	-	TGTGCCAGCAGTTCTACAGATATGAACACTGAAGCTTTCTTT	CASSSTDMNTEAFF
14	TRBV28	TRBJ2-1	-	TRBD1	TGTGCCAGCAGGGGACAGGGCGGGAACAATGAGCAGTTCTTC	CASRGQGGNNEQFF
17	TRBV4-1	TRBJ2-7	few	TRBD1	TGCGCCAGCAGCCCCCAGGTCGGGGACAGGAGTTCCTACGAGCAGTACTTC	CASSPQVGDRSSYEQYF
14	TRBV7-2	TRBJ1-2	many	-	TGTGCCAGCAGCTGGCAAAACACAGGGAATGGCTACACCTTC	CASSWQNTGNGYTF
16	TRBV29-1	TRBJ2-2	-	TRBD1	TGCAGCGTGGGGGCCGGCCAGGGGGAAGGTACCGGGGAGCTGTTTTTT	CSVGAGQGEGTGELFF
15	TRBV29-1	TRBJ1-1	-	TRBD1	TGCAGCGCCAAACCGCAGGGGGCGAAGAACACTGAAGCTTTCTTT	CSAKPQGAKNTEAFF
13	TRBV2	TRBJ1-3	few	-	TGTGCCAGCCGGAAGGAGCTAGGAAACACCATATATTTT	CASRKELGNTIYF
14	TRBV10-3	TRBJ2-7	few	TRBD1	TGTGCCATCAGTGAGACGGACAGGGGCTACGAGCAGTACTTC	CAISETDRGYEQYF
14	TRBV20-1	TRBJ2-1	-	-	TGCAGTGCTTACGGGACTTTTAGCGACAATGAGCAGTTCTTC	CSAYGTFSDNEQFF
13	TRBV20-1	TRBJ2-7	many	-	TGCAGTGCTAGAGTACAGGCGTCCTACGAGCAGTACTTC	CSARVQASYEQYF
16	TRBV12-3/TRBV12-4	TRBJ1-5	many	TRBD1	TGTGCCAGCAGTCTGTCCGGGACAGGCAAAAATCAGCCCCAGCATTTT	CASSLSGTGKNQPQHF
15	TRBV7-7	TRBJ2-7	few	TRBD2	TGTGCTAGCAGCCGGGAGTCTAGCGGGGCCTACGAGCAGTACTTC	CASSRESSGAYEQYF
15	TRBV5-1	TRBJ2-3	few	TRBD2	TGCGCCAGCAGCTTGGCGGGAGGTTCGCCAGATACGCAGTATTTT	CASSLAGGSPDTQYF
14	TRBV20-1	TRBJ2-5	few	-	TGCAGTGCCATCACTGGGGGGCTTTCGGAGACCCAGTACTTC	CSAITGGLSETQYF
11	TRBV7-9	TRBJ2-1	many	-	TGTGCCAGCAGCTGGGAGGATGAGCAGTTCTTC	CASSWEDEQFF
14	TRBV12-3/TRBV12-4	TRBJ2-2	few	TRBD1	TGTGCCAGCAGTTTAGCCAGGGGGTCCGGGGAGCTGTTTTTT	CASSLARGSGELFF
15	TRBV7-2	TRBJ2-4	few	-	TGTGCCAGCAGCCGTGGACTCATAAATATAAACATTCAGTACTTC	CASSRGLININIQYF
18	TRBV4-1	TRBJ2-7	few	TRBD2	TGCGCCAGCAGCCGGGCTTCATCGACTAGCGGGAGTTCGTACGAGCAGTACTTC	CASSRASSTSGSSYEQYF
18	TRBV11-2	TRBJ2-1	few	TRBD2	TGTGCCAGCAGCTCACCGATGGGTGGCAGCGGGGGTTTTAATGAGCAGTTCTTC	CASSSPMGGSGGFNEQFF
14	TRBV3-1	TRBJ2-1	few	TRBD2	TGTGCCAGCAGCCAAGGTAGCGGGACCATAAAGCAGTTCTTC	CASSQGSGTIKQFF
13	TRBV7-3	TRBJ1-2	few	TRBD1	TGTGCCAGCAGCACCCGGACAGGGGATGGCTACACCTTC	CASSTRTGDGYTF
15	TRBV12-3/TRBV12-4	TRBJ2-7	-	-	TGTGCCAGCAGTTCCCCTCCCGGGGGCTCCTACGAGCAGTACTTC	CASSSPPGGSYEQYF
14	TRBV20-1	TRBJ2-1	many	-	TGCAGTGCTCCCCCGGGGGGGACAGACAATGAGCAGTTCTTC	CSAPPGGTDNEQFF
15	TRBV2	TRBJ2-7	-	-	TGTGCCAGCACTAGGGGACCTCCGTCCTCCTACGAGCAGTACTTC	CASTRGPPSSYEQYF
13	TRBV20-1	TRBJ2-3	-	TRBD2	TGCAGTCCGAGTAGCGGGAGCGCCGATACGCAGTATTTT	CSPSSGSADTQYF
14	TRBV14	TRBJ1-1	few	-	TGTGCCAGCAGCCAAGATTGGGGGGACGCTGAAGCTTTCTTT	CASSQDWGDAEAFF
15	TRBV5-1	TRBJ2-5	few	-	TGCGCCAGCAGCTTGGCCCAGGGCTGGCAAGAGACCCAGTACTTC	CASSLAQGWQETQYF
14	TRBV20-1	TRBJ2-4	few	-	TGCAGTGCTGACCGACAAGTCCTCAAAAACATTCAGTACTTC	CSADRQVLKNIQYF
15	TRBV6-5	TRBJ1-6	-	-	TGTGCCAGCAGTTACTCGACCAGGGGTAGTTCACCCCTCCACTTT	CASSYSTRGSSPLHF
12	TRBV12-3/TRBV12-4	TRBJ1-5	many	TRBD1	TGTGCCAGCAGGGGACAGTCCCAGCCCCAGCATTTT	CASRGQSQPQHF
16	TRBV20-1	TRBJ2-7	-	TRBD2	TGCAGTGCTAGAGATGAAGGCGGGGGGGCCGGGTACGAGCAGTACTTC	CSARDEGGGAGYEQYF
13	TRBV10-3	TRBJ2-7	-	-	TGTGCCATCAGTGAGGACGGTTACTACGAGCAGTACTTC	CAISEDGYYEQYF
12	TRBV30	TRBJ1-1	few	-	TGTGCCTGGGTGCCCGGGAACACTGAAGCTTTCTTT	CAWVPGNTEAFF
12	TRBV2	TRBJ2-7	few	-	TGTGCCAGCACAGAACTGTCCTACGAGCAGTACTTC	CASTELSYEQYF
13	TRBV29-1	TRBJ1-2	many	-	TGCAGCGTTGAGGCGGACAGATCCTATGGCTACACCTTC	CSVEADRSYGYTF
12	TRBV7-9	TRBJ1-2	many	-	TGTGCCAGCAGCTTAGGGGGGAATGGCTACACCTTC	CASSLGGNGYTF
16	TRBV29-1	TRBJ2-4	-	TRBD2	TGCAGCGTTGAAGTACTAGCGGGAGGACGCGAAAACATTCAGTACTTC	CSVEVLAGGRENIQYF
13	TRBV20-1	TRBJ2-7	-	TRBD2	TGCAGTGCTAGAGGAGCGGGAGTTGGCGAGCAGTACTTC	CSARGAGVGEQYF
14	TRBV27	TRBJ1-6	few	-	TGTGCCAGCAGTTTTCGGGGAATTAATTCACCCCTCCACTTT	CASSFRGINSPLHF
15	TRBV24-1	TRBJ2-3	-	TRBD2	TGTGCCACCAGTGCTCTAGCGGGGCCGACAGATACGCAGTATTTT	CATSALAGPTDTQYF
14	TRBV20-1	TRBJ2-1	few	TRBD1	TGCAGTGCTAGAGATGAGACAGGGGGCAATGAGCAGTTCTTC	CSARDETGGNEQFF
15	TRBV12-3/TRBV12-4	TRBJ2-3	-	TRBD2	TGTGCCAGCAGAGAACGGGGGACTAGCGGGGATACGCAGTATTTT	CASRERGTSGDTQYF
14	TRBV6-1	TRBJ2-2	few	TRBD2	TGTGCCAGCGGTCGCGGGAGAAAGTCCGGGGAGCTGTTTTTT	CASGRGRKSGELFF